A single sample gave rise to the 11 T cell receptor beta chains below, sequenced in a study of metastatic and nonmetastatic thyroid tumors. Using MiXCR, TCRdb re-called clones from the PCR reads. The sample consists of roughly 14,000 clones, around 32% of them appearing once. All patients were treatment-naive before thyroid surgery. The sample was tumor tissue. The receptors stem from a male donor with papillary thyroid cancer or a benign thyroid nodule (not recorded which). Some clones in this sample may be carry-over from other donors' samples.

This clone has only one observation. This chain links TRBV4-1 with TRBJ2-5, with TRBD2 as a possible D gene (6 bases). Germline CDR1 and CDR2: MGHRA and YSYEKL. V shed 0 bases and J shed 9 bases, with 8 bases lying between them. This CDR3 contains 12 residues. CDR3 DNA sequence: TGCGCCAGCAGCCAAGAATCGGGGGCCCAGTACTTC. This gives the protein CASSQESGAQYF.

The gene calls are TRBV6-5 and TRBJ1-6; possibly TRBD1 for D (5 bases). The germline CDR1 and CDR2 sequences are MNHEY and SVGAGI. The CDR3 covers 14 residues. V gave up 2 bases and J gave up 9 bases, with 11 bases separating them. The CDR3 protein is CASSYGDYGSPLHF. CDR3 nucleotides: TGTGCCAGCAGTTACGGGGACTATGGTTCACCCCTCCACTTT.

This clone was observed at least ten times. Germline is not matched at one junction end, which may reflect a read error. Other nucleotide sequences from this sample produce the same CDR3. J is TRBJ2-3 and V is TRBV7-3, with no clear D. The CDR3 consists of 13 residues. Germline V gene data show CDR1 as SGHTA and CDR2 as FQGTGA. CDR3 region: CASSSARADTQYF. Here the CDR3 DNA reads TGCGCCAGCAGCTCAGCTAGGGCAGATACGCAGTATTTT.

In its sample, this clone was seen many times. Relative to the germline gene, one junction end is altered; a read error may explain this. V gene TRBV6-1 combines with J gene TRBJ2-1; D gene ambiguous. This CDR3 has 13 amino acids. Germline values: CDR1 MNHNS, CDR2 SASEGT. The CDR3 DNA sequence: TGTGCCAGCATCTCAACCCCACTCGGAGCGTTCCTCTTC. It translates to CASISTPLGAFLF.

The rearrangement uses TRBV30 and TRBJ1-1; TRBD1 is a possible D gene (6 bases). The CDR3 consists of 16 residues. V dropped 8 bases and J dropped 2 bases, with 24 bases sitting between them. Germline V gene lookup returns CDR1 GTSNPN and CDR2 SVGIG (reference sequence). CDR3 in DNA: TGTGCCGGCTGGATAAGCCCCGGGACACCAAACACTGAAGCTTTCTTT. It codes for CAGWISPGTPNTEAFF.

This clone has more than one count but fewer than ten. The rearrangement uses TRBV12-3 or TRBV12-4 and TRBJ2-1; 9 bases match TRBD2. V dropped 3 bases and J dropped 2; count of bases not matched to a gene: 8. This CDR3 is built from 17 residues. The CDR3 loop is CASSFIGAGGTYNEQFF. CDR3 in DNA: TGTGCCAGCAGTTTTATTGGTGCGGGGGGGACCTACAATGAGCAGTTCTTC.

This clone was seen at least ten times. The rearrangement uses TRBV2 and TRBJ1-5; weak D call: TRBD1 (5 bases). V lost 7 bases, J lost 1 base, and 11 bases lay in between. Germline-derived CDR1 and CDR2 are SNHLY and FYNNEI. CDR3 length equals 14 residues. Written as DNA, the CDR3 is TGTGCCAGCAAGCAGGGCCGAAGCAATCAGCCCCAGCATTTT. It codes for CASKQGRSNQPQHF.

This clone is medium-sized by share. The chain couples TRBV5-8 to TRBJ2-7; possibly TRBD2 for D (6 bases). Trimming stripped 6 bases from V and 6 bases from J, with 13 bases between. The germline gives CDR1 SGHTS, CDR2 YDEGEE. The CDR3 runs to 12 residues. CDR3: CASNGRGGEQYF. The CDR3 nucleotides are TGTGCCAGCAATGGGCGGGGCGGCGAGCAGTACTTC.

This clone has only a few counts. The genes are TRBV6-5 and TRBJ1-1, with 8 bases lining up with TRBD1. Germline CDR1 is MNHEY and CDR2 is SVGAGI. Trimming at V came to 4 bases and at J to 5 bases, leaving 6 bases not matched to a gene. The CDR3 is 14 amino acids. CDR3 loop: CASSFRGRWTEAFF. In DNA, the CDR3 is TGTGCCAGCAGTTTCAGGGGGCGGTGGACTGAAGCTTTCTTT.

Many counts were recorded for this clone. This sequence joins TRBV7-9 and TRBJ2-1; D gene uncertain. With 5 bases removed from V and 8 bases from J, the gap between germline ends came to 10 bases. The CDR3 consists of 12 residues. CDR1 and CDR2 (germline): SEHNR, FQNEAQ (reference sequence). As DNA, the CDR3 is TGTGCCAGCAGCCCGAACGGAGATGAGCAGTTCTTC. Its translation is CASSPNGDEQFF.

J is TRBJ1-1 and V is TRBV19; D gene unclear. The CDR3 spans 14 residues. Germline CDR1 is LNHDA and CDR2 is SQIVND (reference sequence). The V and J ends lost 5 bases and 0 bases respectively, with 10 bases between them. The CDR3 is CASSPTDLNTEAFF. The DNA of the CDR3 is TGTGCCAGTAGTCCCACGGACCTGAACACTGAAGCTTTCTTT.